The source of this T cell receptor beta chain is a study of blood T cells in healthy people across ages. Germline V gene data show CDR1 as SGHRS and CDR2 as YFSETQ. After removal of 1 base from V and 5 bases from J, the junction contained 8 bases not matched to a gene. This CDR3 is built from 15 residues. Comment on this clonotype: Its antigen remains unknown.

Study-wide results and limits: More naive CD4+ cells and higher diversity were found in long-lived than in aged donors.

Together with a sample-barcoded 5' primer, a J-beta primer mix was included in a second PCR lasting roughly 7 to 11 cycles. In TCRdb, the 5' RACE reads were re-called with MiXCR into one record per CDR3 protein. The sample lists around 1,000,000 distinct CDR3 sequences, approximately 26% occurring once. This same sample was also part of a study on T cells of mothers and their children.

V is TRBV5-1 and J is TRBJ2-5; 7 nucleotides agree with TRBD1. This receptor was obtained from a girl aged 2-10 years in good health. The sample consisted of blood. The CDR3 protein is CASSLRRGPEETQYF. The CDR3 DNA is TGCGCCAGCAGCTTGCGAAGGGGGCCGGAGGAGACCCAGTACTTC.